Listed below are T cell receptor beta chains from one sample, sequenced in a study of lung T cells in sarcoidosis with Löfgren's syndrome. A single record per CDR3 protein comes from TCRdb applying MiXCR to the reads. The sample holds some 2,400 distinct CDR3 sequences, 22% seen once. Sequencing input: CD4+ T cells from bronchoalveolar lavage. All receptors come from a human donor with sarcoidosis (Löfgren's syndrome or another form), or a control subject (not recorded which). Both conserved end residues are part of each CDR3. The D gene is left open where the match is weak. The size field is filled for only some rows; it gives once, few, many or a size class.

many,TRBJ1-1,TRBV5-1,NA,CASSLRPGVNTEAFF,TGCGCCAGCAGCTTACGCCCAGGAGTTAACACTGAAGCTTTCTTT
many,TRBJ2-3,TRBV18,NA,CASSPQTGGTDTQYF,TGTGCCAGCTCTCCCCAAACAGGAGGCACAGATACGCAGTATTTT
large,TRBJ2-3,TRBV20-1,TRBD2,CSASGLAGGTDTQYF,TGCAGTGCATCCGGACTAGCGGGGGGCACAGATACGCAGTATTTT
large,TRBJ2-1,TRBV25-1,NA,CASKRIPYNEQFF,TGTGCCAGCAAAAGGATTCCCTACAATGAGCAGTTCTTC
NA,TRBJ2-7,TRBV7-9,NA,CASNLAPVTYEQYF,TGTGCCAGCAACTTAGCTCCAGTTACCTACGAGCAGTACTTC
medium-sized,TRBJ2-1,TRBV7-9,NA,CASSSRAAGGNEQFF,TGTGCCAGCAGCTCCCGGGCTGCCGGGGGCAATGAGCAGTTCTTC
medium-sized,TRBJ2-3,TRBV9,NA,CASNRESDTQYF,TGTGCCTCGAACCGGGAATCAGATACGCAGTATTTT
medium-sized,TRBJ2-6,TRBV3-1,NA,CASSRRQSSGANVLTF,TGTGCCAGCAGCCGCCGACAGAGCTCTGGGGCCAACGTCCTGACTTTC
medium-sized,TRBJ2-7,TRBV29-1,TRBD1,CSVQAGTGGAEQYF,TGCAGCGTACAAGCCGGGACAGGGGGCGCCGAGCAGTACTTC
medium-sized,TRBJ1-2,TRBV20-1,NA,CSARRTTGASYGYTF,TGCAGTGCTAGACGTACAACCGGGGCTTCCTATGGCTACACCTTC
medium-sized,TRBJ2-7,TRBV18,NA,CASSPPLAPNYEQYF,TGTGCCAGCTCACCACCGCTAGCCCCCAACTACGAGCAGTACTTC
large,TRBJ1-1,TRBV24-1,NA,CATVAGARPEAFF,TGTGCCACCGTTGCAGGGGCGAGACCTGAAGCTTTCTTT
medium-sized,TRBJ1-4,TRBV4-1,NA,CASSHRDPNEKLFF,TGCGCCAGCAGCCATCGGGACCCTAATGAAAAACTGTTTTTT
medium-sized,TRBJ2-5,TRBV20-1,NA,CSARGGPAGLQETQYF,TGCAGTGCTAGAGGGGGGCCAGCGGGCCTGCAAGAGACCCAGTACTTC
NA,TRBJ2-4,TRBV18,TRBD2,CAGSHPGGSEYF,TGTGCCGGCTCACATCCGGGGGGTTCGGAGTACTTC
medium-sized,TRBJ2-3,TRBV4-3,TRBD1,CASSQSTGTGSSTDTQYF,TGCGCCAGCAGCCAGAGTACTGGGACAGGAAGTAGCACAGATACGCAGTATTTT
medium-sized,TRBJ1-5,TRBV5-6,NA,CASQPGPNQPQHF,TGTGCCAGCCAGCCGGGACCCAATCAGCCCCAGCATTTT
large,TRBJ1-1,TRBV2,NA,CASSEIVGNTEAFF,TGTGCCAGCAGTGAAATCGTAGGGAACACTGAAGCTTTCTTT
NA,TRBJ2-3,TRBV20-1,TRBD2,CSATGGPSGSPDTQYF,TGCAGTGCTACCGGGGGGCCTAGCGGGAGCCCAGATACGCAGTATTTT
large,TRBJ2-1,TRBV24-1,TRBD2,CATSETTSGANNEQFF,TGTGCCACCAGTGAAACGACTAGCGGGGCTAACAATGAGCAGTTCTTC
medium-sized,TRBJ2-1,TRBV5-1,NA,CASSLNYPSNEQFF,TGCGCCAGCAGCTTGAACTATCCCTCCAATGAGCAGTTCTTC
medium-sized,TRBJ2-7,TRBV5-1,TRBD2,CASSLAHSGRAYEQYF,TGCGCCAGCAGCTTGGCCCATAGCGGGAGGGCCTACGAGCAGTACTTC
medium-sized,TRBJ2-3,TRBV30,NA,CAWSRSQGSDTQYF,TGTGCCTGGAGTAGAAGTCAGGGTTCAGATACGCAGTATTTT
medium-sized,TRBJ1-5,TRBV11-2,NA,CASSQQGGEPQHF,TGTGCCAGCAGTCAACAGGGTGGAGAGCCCCAGCATTTT
many,TRBJ2-7,TRBV10-2,NA,CASSFGIPNEQYF,TGCGCCAGCAGTTTTGGGATCCCTAACGAGCAGTACTTC
medium-sized,TRBJ1-1,TRBV11-2,NA,CASSFQQGTEAFF,TGTGCCAGCAGCTTCCAACAGGGAACTGAAGCTTTCTTT
medium-sized,TRBJ2-7,TRBV7-2,TRBD2,CASSSKNLGLAGF,TGTGCCAGCAGCTCGAAAAACCTGGGGCTAGCGGGCTTC
many,TRBJ2-1,TRBV12-5,TRBD2,CASGLVPDGRSSYNEQFF,TGTGCTAGTGGTTTGGTTCCTGACGGGAGGAGCTCCTACAATGAGCAGTTCTTC
NA,TRBJ2-3,TRBV7-6,NA,CASSLYITDTRHF,TGTGCTAGCAGCTTGTATATCACAGATACGCGGCATTTT
many,TRBJ1-4,TRBV18,NA,CASSPRGNEKLFF,TGTGCCAGCTCACCCCGGGGAAACGAAAAACTGTTTTTT
medium-sized,TRBJ1-1,TRBV2,NA,CASSSEGSNTEAFF,TGTGCCAGCAGTTCAGAAGGGTCGAACACTGAAGCTTTCTTT
many,TRBJ2-5,TRBV5-1,NA,CASSFGSTQETQYF,TGCGCCAGCAGCTTTGGCTCAACTCAAGAGACCCAGTACTTC
many,TRBJ1-4,TRBV2,TRBD1,CASSLGTAREKLFF,TGTGCCAGCAGCCTCGGGACAGCGCGAGAAAAACTGTTTTTT
large,TRBJ1-1,TRBV20-1,TRBD1,CSARDRVTEAFF,TGCAGTGCTAGGGACAGGGTCACTGAAGCTTTCTTT
medium-sized,TRBJ1-1,TRBV7-2,TRBD1,CASSLRSGTGPAEAFF,TGTGCCAGCAGCCTCAGAAGCGGGACAGGGCCTGCTGAAGCTTTCTTT
medium-sized,TRBJ2-7,TRBV20-1,TRBD2,CSAIVPGLAGEEQYF,TGCAGTGCTATTGTACCGGGACTAGCGGGGGAAGAGCAGTACTTC
NA,TRBJ1-1,TRBV29-1,NA,CSVLKSTDNTEVFF,TGCAGCGTTTTAAAATCAACAGATAACACTGAAGTTTTCTTT
NA,TRBJ1-4,TRBV7-9,NA,CASSPLRASTNEELFF,TGTGCCAGCAGCCCCCTCAGGGCTTCAACCAATGAAGAACTGTTTTTT
medium-sized,TRBJ1-2,TRBV12-3/TRBV12-4,NA,CASSILNYGYTF,TGTGCCAGCAGTATCCTGAACTATGGCTACACCTTC
medium-sized,TRBJ2-3,TRBV10-2,NA,CASSDRLRLTDTQYF,TGCGCCAGCAGTGATAGACTACGTCTCACAGATACGCAGTATTTT
medium-sized,TRBJ2-7,TRBV7-9,TRBD1,CASSWTGAYEQYF,TGTGCCAGCAGCTGGACAGGGGCCTACGAGCAGTACTTC
medium-sized,TRBJ2-7,TRBV7-2,NA,CASSLEQATYEQYF,TGTGCCAGCAGCTTAGAACAGGCTACCTACGAGCAGTACTTC
large,TRBJ1-6,TRBV20-1,TRBD1,CSARPTVTLTGINSPLHF,TGCAGTGCTAGGCCAACGGTCACCCTGACAGGGATTAATTCACCCCTCCACTTT
once,TRBJ2-2,TRBV5-1,NA,CAGSLDRPSTGELFF,TGCGCCGGCAGCTTGGACAGACCGAGCACCGGGGAGCTGTTTTTT
medium-sized,TRBJ2-5,TRBV19,NA,CASSISRTAETQYF,TGTGCCAGTAGTATTTCGAGGACTGCAGAGACCCAGTACTTC
medium-sized,TRBJ1-1,TRBV6-1,NA,CASRPDSAWGEAFF,TGTGCCAGCAGGCCGGACAGCGCCTGGGGTGAAGCTTTCTTT
large,TRBJ2-3,TRBV2,NA,CASSVGRDTQYF,TGTGCCAGCAGTGTAGGCAGAGATACGCAGTATTTT
medium-sized,TRBJ1-5,TRBV4-2,NA,CASSRERYSNQPQHF,TGTGCCAGCAGCCGCGAGAGATATAGCAATCAGCCCCAGCATTTT